This record concerns one T cell receptor (beta chain) sequence. Antigen specificity is unknown. V was cut by 3 bases and J by 4 bases, with 17 bases left in between. Germline lookup yields CDR1 SGHRS and CDR2 YFSETQ. The CDR3 covers 17 residues. The sample comes from a study of post-analysis software for immune sequencing data. Study-level background: The study covered relapsing-remitting, secondary progressive and progressive-relapsing courses of multiple sclerosis. Whole-study findings and limits: When patients were compared with controls, about five TRBV segments were more frequent, TRBV5-6, TRBV5-1 and TRBV20-1 among them. There was significantly lower normalized Chao1 diversity in multiple sclerosis patients than in controls. Strong co-clustering by F measure was evident for samples that had been prepared in the same batch.

Sequencing libraries made from TCR beta cDNA carried unique molecular identifiers. T cells numbering about 0.95 to 10 million gave rise to around 500,000 cDNA molecules. TCRdb re-analysed the PCR reads in MiXCR, keeping a single row per CDR3 protein. The repertoire consists of hundreds of thousands of distinct CDR3 sequences, with 30% occurring once and the leading ten covering under 0.7%. The chain uses TRBV5-1 and TRBJ2-6; D may match TRBD1 or TRBD2 (5 bases each). Sample: blood. The origin of this receptor is a girl under 18 with multiple sclerosis. CDR3 nucleotide sequence: TGCGCCAGCAGCTCTGGGGGAAACTCAGCAGGGGCCAACGTCCTGACTTTC. Translated: CASSSGGNSAGANVLTF. Supplemented by reference TRBV5-1 and TRBJ2-6, the full variable domain reads KAGVTQTPRYLIKTRGQQVTLSCSPISGHRSVSWYQQTPGQGLQFLFEYFSETQRNKGNFPGRFSGRQFSNSRSEMNVSTLELGDSALYLCASSSGGNSAGANVLTFGAGSRLTVL.